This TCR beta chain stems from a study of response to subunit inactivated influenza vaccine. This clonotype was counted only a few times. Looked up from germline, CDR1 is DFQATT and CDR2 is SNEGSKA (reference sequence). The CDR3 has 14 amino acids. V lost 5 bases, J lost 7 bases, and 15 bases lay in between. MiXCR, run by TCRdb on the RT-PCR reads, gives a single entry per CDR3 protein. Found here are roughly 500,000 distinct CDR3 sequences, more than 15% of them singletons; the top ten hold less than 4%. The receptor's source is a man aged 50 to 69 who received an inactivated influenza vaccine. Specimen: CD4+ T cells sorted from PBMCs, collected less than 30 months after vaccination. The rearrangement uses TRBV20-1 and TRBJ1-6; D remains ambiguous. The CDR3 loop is CSAQPHFLNSPLHF. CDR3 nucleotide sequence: TGCAGTGCTCAGCCCCACTTCTTAAATTCACCCCTCCACTTT.